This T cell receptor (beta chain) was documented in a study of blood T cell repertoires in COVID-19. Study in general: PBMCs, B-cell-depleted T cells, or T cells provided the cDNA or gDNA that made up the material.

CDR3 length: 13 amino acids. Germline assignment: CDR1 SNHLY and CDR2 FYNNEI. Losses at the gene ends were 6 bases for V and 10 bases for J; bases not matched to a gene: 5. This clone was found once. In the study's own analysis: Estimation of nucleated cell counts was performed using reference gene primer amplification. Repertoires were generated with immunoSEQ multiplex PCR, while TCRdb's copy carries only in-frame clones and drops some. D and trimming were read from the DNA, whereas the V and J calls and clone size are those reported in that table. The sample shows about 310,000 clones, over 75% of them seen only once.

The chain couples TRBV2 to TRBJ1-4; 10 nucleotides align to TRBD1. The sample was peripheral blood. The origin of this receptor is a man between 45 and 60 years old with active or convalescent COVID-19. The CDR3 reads CASRVTGGRKLFF. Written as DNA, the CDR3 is TGTGCCAGCAGGGTGACAGGGGGCAGAAAACTGTTTTTT.